A single sample is the source of the 17 T cell receptor beta chains below, sequenced in a study of tumor and adjacent non-tumor tissue in lung cancer (dated by TCRdb to between 2018 and 2020). Library construction relied on multiplex PCR. Sequencing relied on an Illumina HiSeq 2500. Following protocols modified from ARM-PCR, the researchers constructed TCRbeta libraries through three rounds of nested PCR with primers (Table S4). Using fastp at Q25 and MiXCR, TCRdb reprocessed the public reads and kept productive beta chains. Each entry is one CDR3 protein sequence, shown with its most common DNA and genes. The sample data list tens of thousands of distinct CDR3 sequences, and approximately 70% of these were observed just once. The ten largest clones take up approximately 20% of the sample. Bulk unsorted tissue served as the source for RNA extraction, and RNA quality was assessed using a NanoDrop ND-1000 and an Agilent 2100.

The sample comprised lung tumor tissue. The receptors shown here come from a man between 60 and 70 years old with non-small cell lung cancer.

Worth noting for this clonotype: One end of the junction is discordant with germline, which a read error may explain. In nucleotides, the CDR3 is TGCAGCGTTGGTGGGACAGGGGCTCCCGGGGAGACACAGTACTTC. Amino acids: CSVGGTGAPGETQYF. V is TRBV29-1 and J is TRBJ2-5; 10 bases match TRBD1. Germline V CDR1 and CDR2: SQVTM, ANQGSEA. The CDR3 runs to 15 residues.

This clonotype occurred many times. The chain carries TRBV6-6 and TRBJ2-7; D ambiguous. Looked up from germline, CDR1 is MNHNY and CDR2 is SVGAGI (reference sequence). V was pared by 2 bases and J by 6 bases, with 8 bases between. The CDR3 has 12 amino acids. CDR3 region: CASSYEVGEQYF. DNA of the CDR3: TGTGCCAGCAGTTACGAGGTTGGCGAGCAGTACTTC.

The chain couples TRBV28 to TRBJ2-1; the match to TRBD2 covers 9 bases. CDR3 length: 16 amino acids. The germline gives CDR1 MDHEN, CDR2 SYDVKM. Unmatched junction bases numbered 13, after V lost 8 bases and J lost 5 bases. CDR3 coding DNA: TGTGCCAGCCAATCCCCCGGGACTAGCACACACAATGAGCAGTTCTTC. As protein: CASQSPGTSTHNEQFF.

A note on this clonotype: The junction and the germline gene differ at one end; a read error may be behind it. The J gene is TRBJ1-1, the V gene TRBV11-3; perhaps TRBD1 as D (6 bases). Per germline, CDR1 SGHNT and CDR2 YENEEA. This CDR3 is built from 14 residues. The CDR3 sequence: CVSNIRQAATEAFF. The CDR3 coding sequence is TGTGTCAGCAACATCCGACAGGCAGCCACTGAAGCTTTCTTT.

This clonotype was counted many times. This sequence joins TRBV20-1 and TRBJ2-5; D remains ambiguous. The CDR3 consists of 11 residues. With 2 bases removed from V and 5 bases from J, the gap between germline ends came to 6 bases. CDR1 is DFQATT and CDR2 is SNEGSKA in the germline V gene (reference sequence). The CDR3 bases are TGCAGTGCTAGATTGGATGAGACCCAGTACTTC. Its protein is CSARLDETQYF.

As regards this clonotype: The junction and the germline gene differ at one end; a read error may be behind it. This chain joins TRBV11-3 and TRBJ2-1; 8 bases agree with TRBD2. The germline V gene encodes CDR1 SGHNT and CDR2 YENEEA. This CDR3 contains 15 residues. The CDR3 is CASNHGTRRSHEQFF. CDR3 bases: TGTGCCAGCAACCACGGGACTAGAAGGAGCCATGAACAGTTCTTC.

Note on this clonotype: Sequence at one end of the junction differs from germline and may be a read error. The chain joins TRBV13 to TRBJ2-7; 8 bases agree with TRBD2. The length of the CDR3 is 12 residues. In germline, CDR1 is PRHDT, CDR2 FYEKMQ (reference sequence). The CDR3 loop reads CANSLGPGGQDF. CDR3 sequence (DNA): TGTGCCAACAGCTTAGGACCGGGAGGGCAGGACTTC.

The chain combines TRBV4-1 with TRBJ2-2, with D unresolved. CDR1 is MGHRA, CDR2 YSYEKL, per germline. The V end lost 0 bases, the J end lost 7 bases, and 18 bases lay between the germline ends. The CDR3 runs to 17 residues. The CDR3 bases are TGCGCCAGCAGCCAAGATCTGGTGGACCTGTTGGGCGGGGAGCTGTTTTTT. It yields the protein CASSQDLVDLLGGELFF.

This clonotype is categorized as medium-sized. The gene calls are TRBV4-1 and TRBJ2-7; TRBD1 matches at 11 bases. The CDR3 length is 14 residues. J was trimmed by 7 bases and V by 6 bases; bases with no gene match: 8. Germline V CDR1 and CDR2: MGHRA, YSYEKL. The CDR3 loop reads CASSHGQGAEEQYF. CDR3 bases: TGCGCCAGCAGTCATGGACAGGGGGCTGAAGAGCAGTACTTC.

In its sample, this clonotype was seen many times. V usage is TRBV5-4 and J usage is TRBJ2-1; D may correspond to TRBD1 or TRBD2 (5 bases each). Germline loops: CDR1 SGHNT, CDR2 YYREEE (reference sequence). V shed 2 bases and J shed 1 base, with 10 bases lying between them. The CDR3 runs 15 residues. As DNA, the CDR3 is TGTGCCAGCAGCTTATCGGGGCTATCCTACAATGAGCAGTTCTTC. Residues: CASSLSGLSYNEQFF.

This clonotype was counted a few times. This may arise from a read error, as a much more abundant clone is one base away. The rearrangement joins TRBV20-1 to TRBJ2-1; D unresolved. There are 13 residues in the CDR3. The ends were cut back, 3 bases at V and 9 bases at J, with 15 bases in the middle. Per germline, CDR1 DFQATT and CDR2 SNEGSKA (reference sequence). CDR3 loop: CSASGSTSSEQFF. The CDR3, as DNA: TGCAGTGCTAGCGGGTCTACCAGCAGTGAGCAGTTCTTC.

This clonotype was recorded many times. This chain uses TRBV5-6 with TRBJ1-4, with 8 positions matching TRBD1. V dropped 4 bases and J dropped 5; count of bases not matched to a gene: 7. The CDR3 consists of 15 residues. Germline V gene sequence: CDR1 SGHDT, CDR2 YYEEEE. This CDR3 is CASSGTGTGNEKLFF. CDR3 nucleotides: TGTGCCAGCAGCGGGACCGGGACAGGAAATGAAAAACTGTTTTTT.

CDR3 region: CVNSLDGHQNTEAFF. In DNA form, the CDR3 reads TGTGTCAACAGCTTAGACGGACACCAAAACACTGAAGCTTTCTTT. The J gene is TRBJ1-1, the V gene TRBV7-8; tentatively, D is TRBD1 (5 bases). The CDR3 is made up of 15 amino acids. Germline CDR1 reads SGHVS; CDR2 reads FQNEAQ.

Remarks on this clonotype: The germline gene is not matched at one end of the junction; a read error may be the cause. The CDR3 reads CVISGGGDSYEQYF. The CDR3 DNA sequence: TGTGTCATCAGTGGGGGGGGCGACTCCTACGAGCAGTACTTC. This chain joins TRBV10-3 and TRBJ2-7, with a weak D call TRBD2 (7 bases). Germline loops: CDR1 ENHRY, CDR2 SYGVKD. This CDR3 spans 14 amino acids.

The count of this clonotype is one. Given a much more abundant clone one base away, this may be a read error. The chain carries TRBV20-1 and TRBJ2-3, with no clear D. CDR3 length: 14 amino acids. Germline CDR1 DFQATT, CDR2 SNEGSKA (reference sequence). CDR3 amino acids: CSARDATNTATQYF. In DNA form, the CDR3 reads TGCAGTGCTAGAGATGCCACCAACACAGCTACGCAGTATTTT.

CDR3 residues: CASSLGTRGPEDGQFF. As DNA, the CDR3 is TGTGCCAGCAGCTTAGGGACTAGGGGACCCGAGGATGGGCAGTTCTTC. The V and J genes are TRBV11-3 and TRBJ2-1, with 7 bases that match TRBD2. This CDR3 has 16 residues. Germline V lookup: CDR1 SGHNT, CDR2 YENEEA. The trim removed 1 base at V and 12 bases at J, leaving 15 bases unmatched.

The sample holds many counts of this clonotype. The V and J genes are TRBV6-6 and TRBJ1-6; D unclear. CDR3 length: 15 amino acids. Germline lookup yields CDR1 MNHNY and CDR2 SVGAGI (reference sequence). The V end lost 7 bases, the J end lost 11 bases, and 21 bases lay between the germline ends. The CDR3 DNA sequence: TGTGCCAGCACTCACCCCGGCCCGGCGAGGGCACCCCTCCACTTT. It is translated as CASTHPGPARAPLHF.